This T cell receptor (beta chain) was recovered during a study of CD8 T cells in Susac syndrome. CDR3 length: 12 residues. V gave up 3 bases and J gave up 6 bases; unmatched junction bases: 0. The germline V gene encodes CDR1 SQVTM and CDR2 ANQGSEA. RNA in amounts of roughly 0.45 to 1 ug was reverse transcribed with random hexamers. The amplification used immunoSEQ multiplex PCR on TCR beta CDR3; it spanned 54 Vbeta and 13 Jbeta. In TCRdb, the immunoSEQ multiplex PCR reads were re-called with MiXCR into one record per CDR3 protein. The sample contains a few hundred thousand distinct CDR3 sequences, 80% to 95% of which appear only once.

The sequenced material came from CD8+ T cells from PBMCs. The genes are TRBV29-1 and TRBJ2-1, with 9 bases aligning to TRBD1. This receptor was taken from a human donor with multiple sclerosis. CDR3 amino acids: CSVEDRGNEQFF. The CDR3 DNA follows: TGCAGCGTTGAGGACAGGGGCAATGAGCAGTTCTTC.